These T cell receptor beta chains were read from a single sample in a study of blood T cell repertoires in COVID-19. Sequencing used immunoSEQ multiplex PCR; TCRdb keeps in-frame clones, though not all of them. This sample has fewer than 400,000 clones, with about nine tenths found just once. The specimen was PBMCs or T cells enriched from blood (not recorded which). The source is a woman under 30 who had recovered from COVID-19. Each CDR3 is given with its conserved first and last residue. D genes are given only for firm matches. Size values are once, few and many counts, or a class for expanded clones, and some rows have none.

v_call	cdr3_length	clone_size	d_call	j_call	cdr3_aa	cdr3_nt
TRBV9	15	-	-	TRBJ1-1	CASTVTAGGNTEAFF	TGTGCCAGCACCGTAACGGCCGGGGGGAACACTGAAGCTTTCTTT
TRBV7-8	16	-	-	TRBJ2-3	CASSPVGGGITDTQYF	TGTGCCAGCAGCCCGGTGGGAGGAGGGATCACAGATACGCAGTATTTT
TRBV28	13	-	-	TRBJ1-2	CASSSRRDPPRLF	TGTGCCAGCAGTTCCCGGAGGGATCCCCCTCGCCTCTTC
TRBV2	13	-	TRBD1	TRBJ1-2	CASSASQGYGYTF	TGTGCCAGCAGTGCCTCACAGGGGTATGGCTACACCTTC
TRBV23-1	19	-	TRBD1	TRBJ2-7	CASSQSKGQARFFSYEQYF	TGCGCCAGCAGTCAATCGAAGGGACAGGCAAGGTTTTTCTCCTACGAGCAGTACTTC
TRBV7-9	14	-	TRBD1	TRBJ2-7	CASSRDRAPYEQYF	TGTGCCAGCAGCAGAGACAGGGCCCCCTACGAGCAGTACTTC
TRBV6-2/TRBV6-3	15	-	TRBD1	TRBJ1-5	CASSSGGQGHQPQHF	TGTGCCAGCAGTTCAGGGGGACAGGGTCACCAGCCCCAGCATTTT
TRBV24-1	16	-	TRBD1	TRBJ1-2	CATSDSATGGFYGYTF	TGTGCCACCAGTGACTCCGCGACAGGGGGCTTCTATGGCTACACCTTC
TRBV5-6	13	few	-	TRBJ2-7	CASSLPQSYEQYF	TGTGCCAGCAGCTTGCCGCAGTCCTACGAGCAGTACTTC
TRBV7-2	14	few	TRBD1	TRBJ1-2	CASQRNRGNYGYTF	TGTGCCAGTCAAAGAAACAGGGGAAACTATGGCTACACCTTC
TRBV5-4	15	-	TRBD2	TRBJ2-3	CASSLGGGGTDTQYF	TGTGCCAGCAGCTTGGGGGGGGGAGGCACAGATACGCAGTATTTT
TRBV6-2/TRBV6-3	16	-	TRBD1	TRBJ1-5	CASSYSIQGGNQPQHF	TGTGCCAGCAGTTACTCGATTCAGGGGGGCAATCAGCCCCAGCATTTT
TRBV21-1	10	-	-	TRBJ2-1	CASSTPLQFF	TGTGCCAGCAGCACGCCCCTACAGTTCTTC
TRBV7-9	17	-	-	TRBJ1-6	CASSSGSGGTNNSPLHF	TGTGCCAGCAGCTCAGGGTCCGGTGGGACAAATAATTCACCCCTCCACTTT
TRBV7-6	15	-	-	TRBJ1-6	CASSLELGWGSPLHF	TGTGCCAGCAGCTTAGAATTGGGTTGGGGCTCACCCCTCCACTTT
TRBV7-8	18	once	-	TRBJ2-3	CASSLAGPGITSTDTQYF	TGTGCCAGCAGCTTAGCTGGACCCGGGATAACTAGCACAGATACGCAGTATTTT
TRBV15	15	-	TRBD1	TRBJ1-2	CATSRADRENYGYTF	TGTGCCACCAGCAGAGCTGACAGGGAGAACTATGGCTACACCTTC
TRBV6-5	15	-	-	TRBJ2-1	CASSYSGNRRHEQFF	TGTGCCAGCAGTTACTCAGGGAATAGGAGGCATGAGCAGTTCTTC
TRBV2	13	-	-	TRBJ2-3	CASRSGSTDTQYF	TGTGCCAGCAGAAGCGGTAGCACAGATACGCAGTATTTT
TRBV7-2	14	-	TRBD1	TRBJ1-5	CASSWTGGNQPQHF	TGTGCCAGCAGCTGGACAGGGGGAAATCAGCCCCAGCATTTT
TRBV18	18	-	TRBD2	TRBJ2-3	CASSPPLAGGLITDTQYF	TGTGCCAGCTCACCACCGCTAGCGGGGGGCCTGATCACAGATACGCAGTATTTT
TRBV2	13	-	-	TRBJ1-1	CATEEGGNTEAFF	TGTGCCACGGAAGAGGGAGGAAACACTGAAGCTTTCTTT
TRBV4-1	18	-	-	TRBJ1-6	CASSQEGSWTTHNSPLHF	TGCGCCAGCAGCCAAGAAGGCTCCTGGACAACTCATAATTCACCCCTCCACTTT
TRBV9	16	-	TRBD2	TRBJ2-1	CASSPLAGGLYNEQFF	TGTGCCAGCAGCCCTCTAGCGGGGGGGCTCTACAATGAGCAGTTCTTC
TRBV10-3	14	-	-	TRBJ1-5	CAISEDKEGQPQHF	TGTGCCATCAGTGAGGATAAGGAGGGGCAGCCCCAGCATTTT
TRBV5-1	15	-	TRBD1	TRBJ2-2	CASSIGTGGSGELFF	TGCGCCAGCAGCATCGGGACAGGGGGTTCTGGGGAGCTGTTTTTT
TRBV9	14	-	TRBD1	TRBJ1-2	CASSVSDRFYGYTF	TGTGCCAGCAGCGTTTCGGACAGGTTCTATGGCTACACCTTC
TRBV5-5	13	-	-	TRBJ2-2	CASQTGGIGELFF	TGTGCCAGCCAAACGGGGGGCATCGGGGAGCTGTTTTTT
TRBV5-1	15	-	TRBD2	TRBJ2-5	CASSLVASGGETQYF	TGCGCCAGCAGCTTGGTCGCTAGCGGTGGTGAGACCCAGTACTTC
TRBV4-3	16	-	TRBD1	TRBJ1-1	CASSHYRGEGITEAFF	TGCGCCAGCAGCCACTACAGGGGGGAGGGTATCACTGAAGCTTTCTTT
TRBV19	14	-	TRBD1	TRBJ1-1	CASAPHRGITEAFF	TGTGCCAGTGCCCCCCACAGGGGTATCACTGAAGCTTTCTTT
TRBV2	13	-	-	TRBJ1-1	CASIGGLNTEAFF	TGTGCCAGCATTGGAGGGTTGAACACTGAAGCTTTCTTT
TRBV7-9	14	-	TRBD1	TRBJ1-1	CASSSTGAGTEAFF	TGTGCCAGCAGCTCGACAGGGGCAGGCACTGAAGCTTTCTTT
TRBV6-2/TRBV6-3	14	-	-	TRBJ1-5	CASSYGGGEQPQHF	TGTGCCAGCAGTTACGGCGGGGGGGAACAGCCCCAGCATTTT
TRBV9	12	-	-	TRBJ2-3	CASGLATDTQYF	TGTGCCAGCGGCTTAGCGACAGATACGCAGTATTTT
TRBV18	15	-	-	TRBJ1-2	CASSPPAGNNYGYTF	TGTGCCAGCTCACCACCGGCAGGGAATAACTATGGCTACACCTTC